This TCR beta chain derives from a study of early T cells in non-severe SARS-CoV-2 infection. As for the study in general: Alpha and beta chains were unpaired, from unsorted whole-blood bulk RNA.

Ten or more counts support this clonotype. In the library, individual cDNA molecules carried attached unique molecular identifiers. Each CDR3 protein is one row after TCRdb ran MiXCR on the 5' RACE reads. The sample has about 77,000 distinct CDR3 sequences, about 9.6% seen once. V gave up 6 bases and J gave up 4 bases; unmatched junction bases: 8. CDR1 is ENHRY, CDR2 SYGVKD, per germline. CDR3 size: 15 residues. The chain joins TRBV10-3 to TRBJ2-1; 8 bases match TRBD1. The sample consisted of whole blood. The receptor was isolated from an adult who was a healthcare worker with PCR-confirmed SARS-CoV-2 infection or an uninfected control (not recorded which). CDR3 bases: TGTGCCATCAGCCCTGACAGGGGAGGTTACAATGAGCAGTTCTTC. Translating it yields CAISPDRGGYNEQFF.